Sequencing of this T cell receptor (beta chain) was carried out in a study of blood T cell repertoires in COVID-19. The CDR3 is 15 amino acids. Deletions cut 0 bases from V and 7 bases from J, with 13 bases between. CDR1 is LGHDT and CDR2 is YNNKEL in the germline V gene (reference sequence). TCRdb's table, derived via immunoSEQ multiplex PCR, lists solely in-frame clones and lacks some. The sample gives approximately 270,000 clones, approximately 89% of which show up once; less than 2% is in the top ten. Sequencing used PBMCs or T cells enriched from blood (not recorded which). This receptor was identified in a woman in her sixties or seventies who had recovered from COVID-19. The gene calls are TRBV3-1 (or the pseudogene TRBV3-2) and TRBJ1-5, with D unclear. CDR3 sequence reads: CASSQDPGIGQPQHF. The CDR3 DNA is TGTGCCAGCAGCCAAGATCCCGGGATAGGGCAGCCCCAGCATTTT.